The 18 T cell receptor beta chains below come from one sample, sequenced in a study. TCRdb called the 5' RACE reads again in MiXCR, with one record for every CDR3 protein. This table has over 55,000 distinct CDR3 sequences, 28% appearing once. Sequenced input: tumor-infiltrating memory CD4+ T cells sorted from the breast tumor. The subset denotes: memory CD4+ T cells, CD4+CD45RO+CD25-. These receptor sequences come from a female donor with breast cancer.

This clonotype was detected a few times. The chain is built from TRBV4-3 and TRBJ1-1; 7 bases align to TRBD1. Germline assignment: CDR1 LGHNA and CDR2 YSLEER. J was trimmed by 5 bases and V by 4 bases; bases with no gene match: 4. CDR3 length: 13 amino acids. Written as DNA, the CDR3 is TGCGCCAGCAGCCTCTCGGGACAGACTGAAGCTTTCTTT. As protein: CASSLSGQTEAFF.

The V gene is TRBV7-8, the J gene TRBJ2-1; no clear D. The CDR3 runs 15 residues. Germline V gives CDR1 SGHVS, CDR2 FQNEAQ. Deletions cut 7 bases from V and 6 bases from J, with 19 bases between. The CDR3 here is CASTPSFIRFNEQFF. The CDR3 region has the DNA TGTGCCAGCACCCCGTCGTTCATCCGCTTCAATGAGCAGTTCTTC.

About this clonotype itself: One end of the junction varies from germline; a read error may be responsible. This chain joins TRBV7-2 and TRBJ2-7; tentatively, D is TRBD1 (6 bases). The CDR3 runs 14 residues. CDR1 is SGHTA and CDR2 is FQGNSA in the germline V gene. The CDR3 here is CASSSRRTVHEQCF. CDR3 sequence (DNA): TGTGCCAGCAGCTCTCGCCGGACAGTTCACGAGCAGTGCTTC.

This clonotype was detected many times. CDR3 protein: CSARDLAGGPYEQYF. The DNA of the CDR3 is TGCAGTGCTAGAGATCTGGCGGGAGGCCCATACGAGCAGTACTTC. The chain links TRBV20-1 to TRBJ2-7; 8 bases are shared with TRBD2. This CDR3 region has 15 residues. With V trimmed by 0 bases and J by 4 bases, 8 bases remained unmatched. CDR1 and CDR2 from the germline V gene are DFQATT and SNEGSKA (reference sequence).

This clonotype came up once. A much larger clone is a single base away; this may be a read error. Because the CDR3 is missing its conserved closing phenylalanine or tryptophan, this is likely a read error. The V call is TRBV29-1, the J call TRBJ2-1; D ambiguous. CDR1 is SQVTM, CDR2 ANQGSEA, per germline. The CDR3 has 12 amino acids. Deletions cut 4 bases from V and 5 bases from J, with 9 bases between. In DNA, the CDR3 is TGCAGCGTTGGACGGCAGAACAATGAGCAGTTCGTC. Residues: CSVGRQNNEQFV.

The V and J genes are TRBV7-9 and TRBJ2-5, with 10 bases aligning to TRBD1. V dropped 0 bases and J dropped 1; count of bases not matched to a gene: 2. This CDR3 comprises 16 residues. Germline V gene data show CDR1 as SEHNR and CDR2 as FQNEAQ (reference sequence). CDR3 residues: CASSLARTGGQETQYF. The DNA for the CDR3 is TGTGCCAGCAGCTTAGCCCGGACAGGGGGCCAAGAGACCCAGTACTTC.

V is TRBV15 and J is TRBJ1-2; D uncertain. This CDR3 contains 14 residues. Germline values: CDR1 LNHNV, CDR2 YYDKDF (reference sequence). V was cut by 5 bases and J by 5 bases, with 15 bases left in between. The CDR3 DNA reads TGTGCCACCAGCGTACCGTCTGCTGGTTATGGCTACACCTTC. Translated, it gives CATSVPSAGYGYTF.

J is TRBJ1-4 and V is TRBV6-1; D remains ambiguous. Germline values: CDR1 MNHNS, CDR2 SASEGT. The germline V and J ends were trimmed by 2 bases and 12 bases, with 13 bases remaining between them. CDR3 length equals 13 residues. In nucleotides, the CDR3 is TGTGCCAGCAGTGAACTGGCTTATCGGCAACTGTTTTTT. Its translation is CASSELAYRQLFF.

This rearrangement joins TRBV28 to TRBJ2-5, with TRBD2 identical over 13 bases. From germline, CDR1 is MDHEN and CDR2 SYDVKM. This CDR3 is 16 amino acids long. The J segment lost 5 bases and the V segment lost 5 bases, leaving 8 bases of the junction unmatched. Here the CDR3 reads CASSPRLAGGTETQYF. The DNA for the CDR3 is TGTGCCAGCAGTCCCAGACTAGCGGGGGGTACGGAGACCCAGTACTTC.

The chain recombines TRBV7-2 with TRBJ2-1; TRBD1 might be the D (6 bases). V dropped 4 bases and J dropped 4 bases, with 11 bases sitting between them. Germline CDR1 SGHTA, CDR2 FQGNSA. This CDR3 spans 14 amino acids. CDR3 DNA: TGTGCCAGCAGCTCCCGGACAGTTTACAATGAGCAGTTCTTC. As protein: CASSSRTVYNEQFF.

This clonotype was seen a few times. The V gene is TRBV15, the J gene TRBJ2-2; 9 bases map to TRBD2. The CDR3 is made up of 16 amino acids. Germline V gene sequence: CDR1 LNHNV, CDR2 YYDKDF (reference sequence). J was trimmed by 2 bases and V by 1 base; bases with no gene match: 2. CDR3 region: CATSRASGINTGELFF. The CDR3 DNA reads TGTGCCACCAGCAGAGCTAGCGGGATAAACACCGGGGAGCTGTTTTTT.

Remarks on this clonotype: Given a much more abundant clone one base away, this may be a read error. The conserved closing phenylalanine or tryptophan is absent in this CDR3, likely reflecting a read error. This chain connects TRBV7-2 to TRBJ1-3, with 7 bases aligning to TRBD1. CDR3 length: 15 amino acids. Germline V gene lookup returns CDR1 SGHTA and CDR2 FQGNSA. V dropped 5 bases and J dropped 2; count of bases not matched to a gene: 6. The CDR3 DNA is TGTGCCAGCAGCCTCGACAGGGCGGCTGGAAACACCATATATTGT. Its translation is CASSLDRAAGNTIYC.

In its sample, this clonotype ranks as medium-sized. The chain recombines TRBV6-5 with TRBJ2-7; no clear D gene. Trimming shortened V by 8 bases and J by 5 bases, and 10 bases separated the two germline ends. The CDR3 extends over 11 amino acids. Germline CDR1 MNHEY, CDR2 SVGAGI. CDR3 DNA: TGTGCCAGCTTGGGATGGGACGAGCAGTACTTC. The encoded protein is CASLGWDEQYF.

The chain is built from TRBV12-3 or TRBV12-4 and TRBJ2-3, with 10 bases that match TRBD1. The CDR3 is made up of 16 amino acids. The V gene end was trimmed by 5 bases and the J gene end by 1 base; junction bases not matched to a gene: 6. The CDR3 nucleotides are TGTGCCAGCAGTCGCCGGACAGGGGGATGCACAGATACGCAGTATTTT. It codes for CASSRRTGGCTDTQYF.

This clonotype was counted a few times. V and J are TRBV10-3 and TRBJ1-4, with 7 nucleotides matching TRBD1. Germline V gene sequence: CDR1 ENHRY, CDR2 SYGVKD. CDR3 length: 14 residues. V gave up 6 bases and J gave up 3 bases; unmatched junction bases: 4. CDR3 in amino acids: CAIRTGESNEKLFF. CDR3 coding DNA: TGTGCCATCAGAACAGGGGAGTCTAATGAAAAACTGTTTTTT.

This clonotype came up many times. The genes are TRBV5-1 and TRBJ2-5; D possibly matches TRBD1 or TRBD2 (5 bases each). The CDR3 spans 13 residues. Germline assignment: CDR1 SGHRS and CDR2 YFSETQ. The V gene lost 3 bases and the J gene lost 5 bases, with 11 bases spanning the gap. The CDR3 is CASSSGRLETQYF. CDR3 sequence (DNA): TGCGCCAGCAGCTCGGGACGGTTGGAGACCCAGTACTTC.

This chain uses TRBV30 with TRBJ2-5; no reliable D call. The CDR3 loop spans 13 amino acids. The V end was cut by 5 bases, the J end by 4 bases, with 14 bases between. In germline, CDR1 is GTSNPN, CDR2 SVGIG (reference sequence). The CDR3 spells CAWGKDNGETQYF. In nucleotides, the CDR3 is TGTGCCTGGGGAAAAGATAACGGAGAGACCCAGTACTTC.

CDR3 nucleotide sequence: TGTGCCAGCAGGTCTGCGGCCCTCACCTTC. Protein sequence: CASRSAALTF. V and J are TRBV6-6 and TRBJ1-2; no firm D call. Germline CDR1 MNHNY, CDR2 SVGAGI (reference sequence). Deletions cut 6 bases from V and 13 bases from J, with 12 bases between. This CDR3 is 10 amino acids long.